This T cell receptor (beta chain) was obtained from a study of cytomegalovirus exposure and HLA in healthy donors. In this sample, this clone turned up once. What it recognizes is unknown. CDR1 and CDR2 (germline): SEHNR, FQNEAQ (reference sequence). The length of the CDR3 is 18 residues. The V and J ends lost 6 bases and 2 bases, in that order; junction bases with no gene match: 13. Study-wide results and limits: In a later analysis, TCR beta V- and J-gene trimming showed a link to a missense DCLRE1C variant.

The PCR was carried out with 60 Vbeta primers and 13 Jbeta primers. Study processing details: In a later analysis, of 70 million to 85 million unique beta chains, roughly 11 million appeared in at least two donors. Profiled with immunoSEQ multiplex PCR; TCRdb holds only in-frame clones, not every one. V and J calls and clone size are copied from that table; D and trimming were computed from the DNA. The data show roughly 80,000 clones, with about four fifths seen just once and around 1.8% held by the top ten. Donors likely had unrecorded immune exposures despite being nominally healthy when sampled.

This receptor was obtained from a woman aged 25 to 39 in good health and CMV-seronegative. The J gene is TRBJ1-4, the V gene TRBV7-9, with 9 bases that match TRBD1. The sequenced material came from PBMCs. The CDR3 is CASRATGTGRRTNEKLFF. In DNA form, the CDR3 reads TGTGCCAGCAGAGCCACCGGGACAGGGAGACGGACTAATGAAAAACTGTTTTTT.